This TCR beta chain was identified in a study of shared clonotypes between healthy human individuals. Whole-study results and caveats: Sampling covered blood only; tissue repertoires likely differ.

CDR1 and CDR2 from the germline V gene are SGHTS and YDEGEE. The CDR3 has 15 amino acids. V dropped 3 bases and J dropped 4 bases, with 14 bases sitting between them. Note on this clone: Its target is not known.

In the source study's methods: Junction-only sequences without quality scores came from ImmunoSEQ, so filtering differed. The assay was immunoSEQ multiplex PCR, and TCRdb's table has in-frame clones only and misses some. That table gives V, J and clone size, and the DNA gave D and trimming. Of approximately 1,500,000 clones detected, under 99% appear once; the ten largest clones hold approximately 0.44%. Input material: naive CD4+ T cells sorted from blood. Documented subset: CD45RA+ positively selected. This TCR came from a man aged 25 to 40 in good health. This rearrangement joins TRBV5-8 to TRBJ2-1; D may correspond to TRBD1 or TRBD2 (6 bases each). Here the CDR3 reads CASSSLGGGYNEQFF. The CDR3 DNA sequence: TGTGCCAGCAGCTCCCTAGGAGGGGGTTACAATGAGCAGTTCTTC.